This TCR beta chain was sequenced during a study of blood T cell repertoires in COVID-19. About the study: Specimens from acute and convalescent COVID-19 originated in the United States, Italy and Spain. In each case, the material was cDNA or gDNA derived from T cells, B-cell-depleted T cells, or PBMCs.

Authors' data handling: Amplification from reference gene primers served as the basis for estimated nucleated cell counts. Profiling relied on immunoSEQ multiplex PCR, and the TCRdb table lists in-frame clones only, not all of them. The V and J calls and clone size are taken from that table; D and trimming were inferred from the DNA. The data show around 170,000 clones, 84% seen once. Germline values: CDR1 SGHRS, CDR2 YFSETQ. CDR3 length: 15 residues. The V segment lost 0 bases and the J segment 3 bases; nucleotides outside the gene matches: 6. This sequence was found in a man younger than 35 with active or convalescent COVID-19. Input material: peripheral blood. The chain carries TRBV5-1 and TRBJ2-7; 7 bases match TRBD1. The chain's CDR3 is CASSLAQGDHYEQYF. In nucleotides, the CDR3 is TGCGCCAGCAGCTTGGCCCAGGGGGACCACTACGAGCAGTACTTC.